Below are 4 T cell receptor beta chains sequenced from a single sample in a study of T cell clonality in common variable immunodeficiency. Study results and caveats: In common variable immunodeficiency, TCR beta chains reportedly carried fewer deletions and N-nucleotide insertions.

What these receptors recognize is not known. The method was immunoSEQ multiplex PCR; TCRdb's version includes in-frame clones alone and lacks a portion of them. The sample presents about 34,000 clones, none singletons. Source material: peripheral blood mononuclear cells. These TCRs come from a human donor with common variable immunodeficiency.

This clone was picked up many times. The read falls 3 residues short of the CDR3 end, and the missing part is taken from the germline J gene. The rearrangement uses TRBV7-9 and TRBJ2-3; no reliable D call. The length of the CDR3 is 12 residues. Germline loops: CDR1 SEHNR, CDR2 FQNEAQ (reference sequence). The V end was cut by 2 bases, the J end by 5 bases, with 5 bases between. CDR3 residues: CASSLYGDTQYF. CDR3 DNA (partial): TGTGCCAGCAGCTTATACGGAGATACG. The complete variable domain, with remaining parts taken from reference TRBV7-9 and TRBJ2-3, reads DTGVSQNPRHKITKRGQNVTFRCDPISEHNRLYWYRQTLGQGPEFLTYFQNEAQLEKSRLLSDRFSAERPKGSFSTLEIQRTEQGDSAMYLCASSLYGDTQYFGPGTRLTVL.

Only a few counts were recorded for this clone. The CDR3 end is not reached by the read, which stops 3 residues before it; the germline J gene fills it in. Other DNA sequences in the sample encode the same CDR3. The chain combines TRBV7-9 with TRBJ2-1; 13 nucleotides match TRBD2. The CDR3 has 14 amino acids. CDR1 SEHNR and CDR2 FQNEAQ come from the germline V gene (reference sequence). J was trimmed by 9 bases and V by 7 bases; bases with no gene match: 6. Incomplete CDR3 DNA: TGTGCCAGCAACGGACTAGCGGGAGTGGGTGAG. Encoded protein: CASNGLAGVGE. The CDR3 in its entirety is CASNGLAGVGEQFF.

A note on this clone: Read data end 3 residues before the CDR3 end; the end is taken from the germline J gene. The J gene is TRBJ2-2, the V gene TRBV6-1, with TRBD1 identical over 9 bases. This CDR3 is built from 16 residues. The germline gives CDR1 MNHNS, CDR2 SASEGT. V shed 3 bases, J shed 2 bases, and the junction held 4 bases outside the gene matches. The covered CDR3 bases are TGTGCCAGCAGTGAGGTACAGGGGGCTAACACCGGGGAG. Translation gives CASSEVQGANTGE. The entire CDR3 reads CASSEVQGANTGELFF.

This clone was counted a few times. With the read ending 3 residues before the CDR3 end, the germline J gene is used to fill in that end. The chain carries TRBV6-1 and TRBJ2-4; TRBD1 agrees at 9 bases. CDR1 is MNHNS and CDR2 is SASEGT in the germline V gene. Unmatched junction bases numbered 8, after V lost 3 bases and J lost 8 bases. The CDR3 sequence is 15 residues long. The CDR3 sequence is CASSDADRGRDIQYF. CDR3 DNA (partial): TGTGCCAGCAGTGATGCGGACAGGGGTCGGGACATT.